What follows are 18 T cell receptor beta chains derived from one specimen sequenced in a study of blood T cell repertoires in COVID-19. Sequencing used immunoSEQ multiplex PCR; TCRdb keeps in-frame clones, though not all of them. This sample carries some 330,000 clones, approximately 92% of them seen once, and the ten largest clones take under 20%. The source material was PBMCs or T cells enriched from blood (not recorded which). The receptors come from a woman in her 30s who had recovered from COVID-19.

The rearrangement uses TRBV29-1 and TRBJ1-1; 8 nucleotides align to TRBD1. The trim removed 6 bases at V and 5 bases at J, leaving 5 bases unmatched. The germline V gene encodes CDR1 SQVTM and CDR2 ANQGSEA. The CDR3 runs 12 residues. CDR3 sequence: CSVTGAGTEAFF. CDR3 nucleotides: TGCAGCGTGACAGGGGCTGGGACTGAAGCTTTCTTT.

This chain uses TRBV7-2 with TRBJ2-2; possibly TRBD2 for D (6 bases). V lost 1 base to trimming and J lost 0 bases, with 9 bases between them. The CDR3 is 16 residues long. CDR1 is SGHTA and CDR2 is FQGNSA in the germline V gene. The CDR3 DNA follows: TGTGCCAGCAGCTTAGGAGGCGGGGCGAACACCGGGGAGCTGTTTTTT. Translation gives CASSLGGGANTGELFF.

This clone was detected only once. The rearrangement joins TRBV11-2 to TRBJ1-5; D remains ambiguous. The CDR3 sequence is 20 residues long. From germline, CDR1 is SGHAT and CDR2 FQNNGV. V lost 0 bases and J lost 0, with 21 bases in between. The DNA of the CDR3 is TGTGCCAGCAGCTTAGATACCCAAGCACGGGTCCCTCTTAGCAATCAGCCCCAGCATTTT. Residues: CASSLDTQARVPLSNQPQHF.

J is TRBJ1-2 and V is TRBV20-1; D not certain. Germline CDR1 DFQATT, CDR2 SNEGSKA (reference sequence). The V end was cut by 3 bases, the J end by 3 bases, with 5 bases between. This CDR3 has 11 residues. Written as DNA, the CDR3 is TGCAGTGCTAGCCCGGACTATGGCTACACCTTC. It codes for CSASPDYGYTF.

The V and J genes are TRBV30 and TRBJ2-7; 7 nucleotides agree with TRBD1. Germline assignment: CDR1 GTSNPN and CDR2 SVGIG (reference sequence). Unmatched junction bases numbered 7, after V lost 7 bases and J lost 4 bases. The CDR3 has 12 amino acids. CDR3 sequence (DNA): TGTGCCTACCTGAACAGGGGATACGAGCAGTACTTC. It translates to CAYLNRGYEQYF.

The chain employs TRBV24-1 and TRBJ2-3; TRBD2 matches 9 bases. The V segment lost 3 bases and the J segment 2 bases; nucleotides outside the gene matches: 8. The germline gives CDR1 KGHDR, CDR2 SFDVKD. This CDR3 region has 17 residues. The CDR3 DNA reads as TGTGCCACCAGTGATAAACGAGCGGGGGGCCACACAGATACGCAGTATTTT. Translated: CATSDKRAGGHTDTQYF.

V and J are TRBV5-1 and TRBJ2-1; the match to TRBD2 covers 14 bases. The CDR3 sequence is 15 residues long. Germline V gene data show CDR1 as SGHRS and CDR2 as YFSETQ. V trimming: 3 bases; J trimming: 6 bases; junction bases outside the gene matches: 2. The chain's CDR3 is CASSSGTSGSNEQFF. DNA of the CDR3: TGCGCCAGCAGCTCTGGGACTAGCGGGAGCAATGAGCAGTTCTTC.

CDR3 coding DNA: TGTGCCAGCAGCCCAGGGAATTTCAATCAGCCCCAGCATTTT. As protein: CASSPGNFNQPQHF. The rearrangement uses TRBV11-2 and TRBJ1-5; perhaps TRBD1 as D (5 bases). Trimming left V 5 bases short and J 3 bases short, with 11 bases between. Germline CDR1 reads SGHAT; CDR2 reads FQNNGV. CDR3 length equals 14 residues.

This clone was picked up one time. Other nucleotide sequences from this sample produce the same CDR3. The chain employs TRBV28 and TRBJ1-5; TRBD1 might be the D (6 bases). There are 14 residues in the CDR3. CDR1 and CDR2 from the germline V gene are MDHEN and SYDVKM. V gave up 6 bases and J gave up 0 bases, with 9 bases separating them. This chain's CDR3 is CASRRGGSNQPQHF. CDR3 bases: TGTGCCAGCAGGAGAGGGGGTAGCAATCAGCCCCAGCATTTT.

V and J are TRBV5-1 and TRBJ2-7, with 10 nucleotides matching TRBD1. V lost 4 bases to trimming and J lost 7 bases; unmatched junction nucleotides: 8. Germline assignment: CDR1 SGHRS and CDR2 YFSETQ. This CDR3 contains 14 residues. The CDR3 region is CASSQGQGGVEQYF. The DNA for the CDR3 is TGCGCCAGCAGCCAAGGACAGGGGGGTGTGGAGCAGTACTTC.

The chain uses TRBV15 and TRBJ2-3, with D uncertain. The CDR3 has 15 amino acids. The V end lost 3 bases, the J end lost 3 bases, and 13 bases lay between the germline ends. CDR1 is LNHNV and CDR2 is YYDKDF in the germline V gene (reference sequence). CDR3 residues: CATSSLADATDTQYF. Written as DNA, the CDR3 is TGTGCCACCAGCAGTTTAGCAGACGCGACAGATACGCAGTATTTT.

The chain links TRBV7-9 to TRBJ1-2; 7 bases line up with TRBD1. This CDR3 has 14 amino acids. V shed 4 bases, J shed 2 bases, and the junction held 4 bases outside the gene matches. Germline CDR1 and CDR2: SEHNR and FQNEAQ (reference sequence). The chain's CDR3 is CASSWTGSNYGYTF. The CDR3 DNA reads as TGTGCCAGCAGCTGGACAGGAAGCAACTATGGCTACACCTTC. The full variable domain, in which reference TRBV7-9 and TRBJ1-2 provide the parts outside the CDR3, is DTGVSQNPRHKITKRGQNVTFRCDPISEHNRLYWYRQTLGQGPEFLTYFQNEAQLEKSRLLSDRFSAERPKGSFSTLEIQRTEQGDSAMYLCASSWTGSNYGYTFGSGTRLTVV.

For the CDR3, the DNA is TGTGCCAGCAGCCCCCAACAGGGTACAGGAACTGAAGCTTTCTTT. It codes for CASSPQQGTGTEAFF. The rearrangement uses TRBV7-2 and TRBJ1-1; the D gene is possibly TRBD1 (6 bases). This CDR3 is built from 15 residues. Germline V CDR1 and CDR2: SGHTA, FQGNSA. Trimming cost V 5 bases and J 5 bases, with 18 bases left between them. The variable domain in full, with the rest retrieved from reference TRBV7-2 and TRBJ1-1, is GAGVSQSPSNKVTEKGKDVELRCDPISGHTALYWYRQSLGQGLEFLIYFQGNSAPDKSGLPSDRFSAERTGGSVSTLTIQRTQQEDSAVYLCASSPQQGTGTEAFFGQGTRLTVV.

This clone was seen a single time. This chain connects TRBV5-1 to TRBJ1-1; 8 bases map to TRBD1. The J segment lost 5 bases and the V segment lost 2 bases, leaving 5 bases of the junction unmatched. Germline CDR1 and CDR2: SGHRS and YFSETQ. This CDR3 region has 14 residues. The CDR3 bases are TGCGCCAGCAGCTTTCAGGGGGCGCGAACTGAAGCTTTCTTT. Translated: CASSFQGARTEAFF.

J is TRBJ1-6 and V is TRBV10-3; no reliable D call. The CDR3 loop spans 13 amino acids. Trimming removed 4 bases from V and 9 bases from J, with 10 bases in between. The germline V gene has CDR1 ENHRY and CDR2 SYGVKD. CDR3 protein: CAISVSLPSPLHF. CDR3 nucleotide sequence: TGTGCCATCAGTGTATCTCTCCCTTCACCCCTCCACTTT.

The chain carries TRBV19 and TRBJ1-1; no definite D call. Germline V gene lookup returns CDR1 LNHDA and CDR2 SQIVND (reference sequence). Trimming removed 7 bases at V and 4 bases at J, with 7 bases between. There are 11 residues in the CDR3. The CDR3: CASTFGTEAFF. CDR3 coding DNA: TGTGCCAGTACTTTCGGCACTGAAGCTTTCTTT.

The rearrangement uses TRBV2 and TRBJ1-1; weak D call: TRBD1 (5 bases). The CDR3 is 14 residues long. Germline values: CDR1 SNHLY, CDR2 FYNNEI. V lost 6 bases, J lost 6 bases, and 17 bases lay in between. The CDR3 sequence is CASSTNGGRAEAFF. Written as DNA, the CDR3 is TGTGCCAGCAGCACCAATGGGGGGAGGGCTGAAGCTTTCTTT.

The V gene is TRBV6-5, the J gene TRBJ1-6, with no clear D. Germline assignment: CDR1 MNHEY and CDR2 SVGAGI. Trimming stripped 6 bases from V and 6 bases from J, with 12 bases between. CDR3 length: 14 residues. CDR3 nucleotide sequence: TGTGCCAGCAGAGGCAGGCTGAGTAATTCACCCCTCCACTTT. Amino acids: CASRGRLSNSPLHF.